These T cell receptor beta chains were read from a single sample in a study of response to subunit inactivated influenza vaccine. TCRdb analysed the RT-PCR reads with MiXCR anew, one entry per CDR3 protein. The data contain about 540,000 distinct CDR3 sequences, around 15% of them singletons. The specimen was PBMCs from blood, collected 11 to 12 days after vaccination. The receptor source for this set is a man aged 50-60 years who received an inactivated influenza vaccine. CDR3s include the opening cysteine and the closing phenylalanine or tryptophan. The order of the fields is CDR3 protein, CDR3 DNA, V gene, clone size, J gene, D gene. The D gene is left open where the match is weak. Clone size is not always given. Where it is, it says once, few, many or a class for expanded clones.

CSALLRGRATNEKLFF TGCAGTGCCCTTCTAAGAGGCCGCGCAACTAATGAAAAACTGTTTTTT TRBV20-1 NA TRBJ1-4 NA
CASSFTSGQQIEQFF TGTGCCAGCAGTTTCACTAGCGGGCAACAAATTGAGCAGTTCTTC TRBV12-3/TRBV12-4 NA TRBJ2-1 TRBD2
CASRYGTTTEAFF TGTGCCAGCAGATACGGGACGACCACTGAAGCTTTCTTT TRBV6-5 few TRBJ1-1 NA
CASSLLAGRRGEQFF TGCGCCAGCAGCTTGCTCGCAGGGCGAAGGGGTGAGCAGTTCTTC TRBV5-1 few TRBJ2-1 NA
CASTSGGEQYF TGTGCCAGCACCTCTGGGGGTGAGCAGTACTTC TRBV12-3/TRBV12-4 few TRBJ2-7 NA
CASSWSGNQETQYF TGTGCCAGCAGCTGGAGCGGCAACCAAGAGACCCAGTACTTC TRBV3-1 few TRBJ2-5 NA
CASSLIAGRYNEQFF TGTGCCAGCAGCTTAATAGCGGGAAGATACAATGAGCAGTTCTTC TRBV7-2 many TRBJ2-1 TRBD2
CASSPAEVPSWFF TGTGCCAGCAGCCCTGCGGAAGTACCAAGTTGGTTCTTC TRBV6-1 few TRBJ2-1 NA
CASSQDPPTVRSGNTIYF TGCGCCAGCAGCCAAGACCCCCCCACAGTTCGCTCTGGAAACACCATATATTTT TRBV4-3 NA TRBJ1-3 NA
CASSSYRVGTEAFF TGCGCCAGCAGCTCCTACAGGGTGGGCACTGAAGCTTTCTTT TRBV5-1 NA TRBJ1-1 NA
CASSEDRGPGRYEQYF TGTGCCAGCAGCGAAGATCGGGGACCCGGCAGGTACGAGCAGTACTTC TRBV4-2 once TRBJ2-7 NA
CASSMSTDTQYF TGTGCCAGCAGCATGAGCACAGATACGCAGTATTTT TRBV7-9 NA TRBJ2-3 NA
CASSSLAGGIGELFF TGTGCCAGCAGCTCCCTTGCGGGAGGGATCGGGGAGCTGTTTTTT TRBV13 NA TRBJ2-2 TRBD2
CASSLPGGYNSPLHF TGCGCCAGCAGCCTTCCAGGGGGCTATAATTCACCCCTCCACTTT TRBV5-1 NA TRBJ1-6 TRBD1
CASSLDWANEKLFF TGTGCCAGCAGCTTGGACTGGGCTAATGAAAAACTGTTTTTT TRBV5-5 NA TRBJ1-4 NA
CASSNIIQYF TGTGCCAGCAGTAATATAATCCAGTACTTC TRBV21-1 NA TRBJ2-5 NA
CAWSAGAGTDTQYF TGTGCCTGGAGTGCAGGGGCCGGCACAGATACGCAGTATTTT TRBV30 NA TRBJ2-3 NA
CASSQDRASAMYEQFF TGCGCCAGCAGCCAAGATCGTGCTAGCGCAATGTATGAGCAGTTCTTC TRBV4-3 NA TRBJ2-1 NA
CASSRDIATNEKLFF TGTGCCAGCAGCCGGGACATAGCAACTAATGAAAAACTGTTTTTT TRBV7-9 few TRBJ1-4 NA
CASTGSETQYF TGTGCCAGCACTGGGTCAGAGACCCAGTACTTC TRBV6-5 many TRBJ2-5 NA
CSARDSGRGDIQYF TGCAGTGCTAGAGATAGTGGTCGGGGGGACATTCAGTACTTC TRBV20-1 NA TRBJ2-4 TRBD2
CASSLRVTDNSPLHF TGCGCCAGCAGCCTCCGGGTCACAGATAATTCACCCCTCCACTTT TRBV5-1 many TRBJ1-6 NA
CASSGLAGFSTDTQYF TGTGCCAGCAGTGGACTAGCGGGGTTTAGCACAGATACGCAGTATTTT TRBV28 NA TRBJ2-3 TRBD2
CSARERRDQPQHF TGCAGTGCTAGAGAGAGAAGGGATCAGCCCCAGCATTTT TRBV20-1 NA TRBJ1-5 NA
CASRGASEQFF TGTGCCAGCAGGGGGGCGAGTGAGCAGTTCTTC TRBV3-1 few TRBJ2-1 NA
CASSVSGQGIGETQYF TGTGCCAGCAGCGTATCGGGACAGGGGATCGGAGAGACCCAGTACTTC TRBV9 NA TRBJ2-5 TRBD1
CSAHLFSGTSNTEAFF TGCAGTGCTCACCTTTTCTCCGGGACTTCGAACACTGAAGCTTTCTTT TRBV20-1 NA TRBJ1-1 NA
CASSSGPTQFF TGCGCCAGCAGCTCAGGACCTACGCAGTTCTTC TRBV5-1 few TRBJ2-1 NA
CASSSGTDAYEQYF TGTGCCAGCAGCTCCGGGACAGACGCGTACGAGCAGTACTTC TRBV5-6 few TRBJ2-7 TRBD1
CASSSPAGRGRYEQYF TGTGCCAGCAGCTCCCCAGCTGGGAGGGGGCGATACGAGCAGTACTTC TRBV7-9 many TRBJ2-7 NA
CASSLAVRANNEQFF TGTGCCAGCAGCTTGGCCGTTAGGGCAAACAATGAGCAGTTCTTC TRBV5-6 few TRBJ2-1 NA
CASTEGSKNIQYF TGCGCCAGCACCGAGGGGTCCAAAAACATTCAGTACTTC TRBV5-1 NA TRBJ2-4 NA
CASSPSGLGAFF TGTGCCAGCTCACCCTCAGGGCTTGGGGCTTTCTTT TRBV18 NA TRBJ1-1 NA